This passage covers 31 T cell receptor beta chains from one sample sequenced in a study of blood T cell repertoires in COVID-19. Produced via immunoSEQ multiplex PCR; TCRdb's table is partial and in-frame only. The sample lists about 210,000 clones; about 90% were seen once. The sequenced sample consisted of peripheral blood. The receptors derive from a man aged 30 to 45 with acute or convalescent COVID-19.

The J gene is TRBJ2-7, the V gene TRBV28; 9 bases align to TRBD1. The CDR3 is 15 residues long. Germline lookup yields CDR1 MDHEN and CDR2 SYDVKM. V lost 4 bases, J lost 5 bases, and 9 bases stayed unmatched. CDR3 DNA: TGTGCCAGCAGTTATCCGGACAGGGGTTTCGACGAGCAGTACTTC. Residues: CASSYPDRGFDEQYF.

The gene calls are TRBV7-3 and TRBJ1-4; TRBD1 is a possible D gene (6 bases). The CDR3 sequence is 15 residues long. Trimming cost V 3 bases and J 4 bases, with 12 bases left between them. Germline V lookup: CDR1 SGHTA, CDR2 FQGTGA. This CDR3 reads CASSFPLRGNEKLFF. The DNA of the CDR3 is TGTGCCAGCAGCTTCCCACTCAGGGGTAATGAAAAACTGTTTTTT.

The chain carries TRBV7-3 and TRBJ2-2; TRBD2 aligns across 10 bases. This CDR3 region has 18 residues. CDR1 and CDR2 (germline): SGHTA, FQGTGA. Losses at the gene ends were 0 bases for V and 4 bases for J; bases not matched to a gene: 8. The CDR3 DNA reads TGTGCCAGCAGCTTAACACGCGAACTAGCGGGGAGCACCGGGGAGCTGTTTTTT. Its translation: CASSLTRELAGSTGELFF.

This clone appeared a few times. The chain links TRBV15 to TRBJ2-1, with 7 bases fitting TRBD2. The J segment lost 7 bases and the V segment lost 0 bases, leaving 9 bases of the junction unmatched. Germline V gene lookup returns CDR1 LNHNV and CDR2 YYDKDF (reference sequence). The CDR3 spans 16 residues. The CDR3 is CATSRDPGGSRNEQFF. CDR3 DNA: TGTGCCACCAGCAGAGACCCCGGGGGGTCACGGAATGAGCAGTTCTTC. The variable domain in full, completed from reference TRBV15 and TRBJ2-1, reads DAMVIQNPRYQVTQFGKPVTLSCSQTLNHNVMYWYQQKSSQAPKLLFHYYDKDFNNEADTPDNFQSRRPNTSFCFLDIRSPGLGDTAMYLCATSRDPGGSRNEQFFGPGTRLTVL.

The chain employs TRBV6-4 and TRBJ2-1, with D perhaps matching TRBD2 (6 bases). This CDR3 has 14 amino acids. Germline CDR1 is MRHNA and CDR2 is SNTAGT. V lost 6 bases, J lost 3 bases, and 12 bases lay in between. CDR3 coding DNA: TGTGCCAGCAGCCCTCGGACTAACTACAATGAGCAGTTCTTC. Translating gives CASSPRTNYNEQFF.

The chain uses TRBV5-4 and TRBJ2-3; 7 nucleotides agree with TRBD2. J gave up 2 bases and V 3 bases, and 9 bases lay outside the gene matches. Looked up from germline, CDR1 is SGHNT and CDR2 is YYREEE (reference sequence). CDR3 length equals 16 residues. CDR3 bases: TGTGCCAGCAGCTCGCCCGCTAGCGGAAACACAGATACGCAGTATTTT. Translation gives CASSSPASGNTDTQYF.

This clone was counted a single time. This sequence joins TRBV4-1 and TRBJ1-1; 7 positions agree with TRBD1. This CDR3 region has 15 residues. J was trimmed by 1 base and V by 0 bases; bases with no gene match: 2. Germline values: CDR1 MGHRA, CDR2 YSYEKL. The CDR3 reads CASSQEGQTNTEAFF. Written as DNA, the CDR3 is TGCGCCAGCAGCCAAGAGGGACAGACGAACACTGAAGCTTTCTTT.

The chain uses TRBV28 and TRBJ1-2, with 8 bases aligning to TRBD1. The V gene end was trimmed by 6 bases and the J gene end by 8 bases; junction bases not matched to a gene: 11. The germline V gene has CDR1 MDHEN and CDR2 SYDVKM. This CDR3 region has 14 residues. The CDR3 reads CASSGDRGLGGYTF. Here the CDR3 DNA reads TGTGCCAGCAGCGGAGACAGGGGCCTGGGAGGCTACACCTTC.

This rearrangement joins TRBV5-4 to TRBJ1-1, with D perhaps TRBD1 (5 bases). There are 16 residues in the CDR3. Trimming cost V 4 bases and J 1 base, with 17 bases left between them. Germline V gene lookup returns CDR1 SGHNT and CDR2 YYREEE (reference sequence). The CDR3 region is CASSRGTAAGNTEAFF. The CDR3 nucleotides read TGTGCCAGCAGCCGGGGGACGGCCGCTGGGAACACTGAAGCTTTCTTT.

This clone was observed a single time. This chain uses TRBV4-1 with TRBJ1-2, with 8 bases fitting TRBD1. CDR3 length: 14 residues. Looked up from germline, CDR1 is MGHRA and CDR2 is YSYEKL. The junction had 7 bases not matched to a gene; V was cut back by 4 bases and J by 6 bases. Here the CDR3 DNA reads TGCGCCAGCAGCCCTTATCAGGGGGCTGATGGCTACACCTTC. It specifies CASSPYQGADGYTF.

This chain uses TRBV6-2 or TRBV6-3 with TRBJ2-5, with 7 bases that match TRBD1. The CDR3 is made up of 19 amino acids. V dropped 5 bases and J dropped 4; count of bases not matched to a gene: 22. Germline V gene data show CDR1 as MNHEY and CDR2 as SVGEGT. The chain's CDR3 is CASSQISRVRRQGRETQYF. In DNA, the CDR3 is TGTGCCAGCAGTCAAATTAGCCGGGTCCGTCGACAGGGTAGAGAGACCCAGTACTTC.

This clone was seen just once. The rearrangement uses TRBV6-5 and TRBJ2-7, with 12 bases aligning to TRBD2. The CDR3 spans 14 residues. Trimming took 10 bases from V and 9 from J; bases not matched to a gene: 13. Germline CDR1 is MNHEY and CDR2 is SVGAGI. The CDR3 region has the DNA TGTGCCATCCGCCCACTAGCGGGGGGCCTCTTGCAGTACTTC. This codes for CAIRPLAGGLLQYF.

CDR3 region: CASSYSGQYFQPQHF. The CDR3 DNA is TGTGCCAGCAGTTACTCGGGCCAGTACTTTCAGCCCCAGCATTTT. The chain combines TRBV6-5 with TRBJ1-5; no reliable D call. The CDR3 extends over 15 amino acids. CDR1 and CDR2 (germline): MNHEY, SVGAGI. V was clipped by 0 bases and J by 6 bases, with 12 bases between them.

The rearrangement links TRBV5-4 to TRBJ2-1; 9 bases align to TRBD1. V lost 1 base to trimming and J lost 3 bases; unmatched junction nucleotides: 8. The CDR3 loop spans 17 amino acids. CDR1 and CDR2 from the germline V gene are SGHNT and YYREEE (reference sequence). CDR3 sequence: CASSLPGQGINYNEQFF. Written as DNA, the CDR3 is TGTGCCAGCAGCTTGCCCGGACAGGGGATAAACTACAATGAGCAGTTCTTC.

This rearrangement joins TRBV2 to TRBJ2-2, with D maybe TRBD2 (6 bases). Germline loops: CDR1 SNHLY, CDR2 FYNNEI. Trimming removed 4 bases from V and 6 bases from J, with 12 bases in between. There are 14 residues in the CDR3. In DNA, the CDR3 is TGTGCCAGCAGTGGGTCCGGCGGGGCCGGGGAGCTGTTTTTT. Amino acid sequence: CASSGSGGAGELFF.

The DNA for the CDR3 is TGTGCCAGCAGTGATGGGACAGGACTGTATTCACCCCTCCACTTT. The encoded protein is CASSDGTGLYSPLHF. The chain has TRBV2 and TRBJ1-6; 8 nucleotides match TRBD1. CDR3 length: 15 residues. From germline, CDR1 is SNHLY and CDR2 FYNNEI. Trimming at V came to 3 bases and at J to 8 bases, leaving 6 bases not matched to a gene.

The V gene is TRBV15, the J gene TRBJ1-5; D possibly corresponds to TRBD1 (6 bases). This CDR3 has 13 residues. V gave up 8 bases and J gave up 4 bases, with 12 bases separating them. Germline CDR1 and CDR2: LNHNV and YYDKDF (reference sequence). CDR3 nucleotide sequence: TGTGCCACCGCGGACAGAACTAATCAGCCCCAGCATTTT. It yields the protein CATADRTNQPQHF.

V gene TRBV18 combines with J gene TRBJ2-1; TRBD2 matches 10 bases. The germline CDR1 and CDR2 sequences are KGHSH and LQKENI. The trim removed 3 bases at V and 3 bases at J, leaving 11 bases unmatched. The CDR3 sequence is 18 residues long. The CDR3 region is CASSPGLADSGDYNEQFF. The CDR3 coding sequence is TGTGCCAGCTCACCCGGACTAGCGGACTCCGGCGACTACAATGAGCAGTTCTTC.

The count of this clone is one. The chain links TRBV7-8 to TRBJ2-3, with 9 bases identical to TRBD2. V lost 5 bases, J lost 4 bases, and 13 bases stayed unmatched. The CDR3 runs 17 residues. Germline V gene data show CDR1 as SGHVS and CDR2 as FQNEAQ. In DNA form, the CDR3 reads TGTGCCAGCAGCCCCAGAAGACTAGCGGCTAGTTCAGATACGCAGTATTTT. Translated: CASSPRRLAASSDTQYF.

The V gene is TRBV6-4, the J gene TRBJ2-1, with 9 bases matching TRBD2. The CDR3 consists of 18 residues. Germline CDR1 MRHNA, CDR2 SNTAGT. Losses at the gene ends were 2 bases for V and 0 bases for J; bases not matched to a gene: 8. CDR3 sequence (DNA): TGTGCCAGCAGTGACACCCAGGGTAGCGGGAGCTCCTACAATGAGCAGTTCTTC. This encodes CASSDTQGSGSSYNEQFF.

The chain carries TRBV25-1 and TRBJ2-3, with D perhaps TRBD1 (5 bases). This CDR3 spans 16 amino acids. The germline V gene encodes CDR1 MGHDK and CDR2 SYGVNS. Trimming removed 4 bases at V and 0 bases at J, with 14 bases between. The CDR3 here is CASSVGRGRSTDTQYF. CDR3 nucleotides: TGTGCCAGCAGTGTAGGTAGGGGCAGGAGCACAGATACGCAGTATTTT.

The V and J genes are TRBV4-1 and TRBJ2-7, with TRBD2 identical over 8 bases. This CDR3 region has 15 residues. V trimming: 1 base; J trimming: 2 bases; junction bases outside the gene matches: 4. CDR1 is MGHRA and CDR2 is YSYEKL in the germline V gene. CDR3: CASSQAGGGAYEQYF. The CDR3 DNA reads as TGCGCCAGCAGCCAAGCCGGGGGGGGCGCCTACGAGCAGTACTTC.

The V gene is TRBV3-1 (or the pseudogene TRBV3-2), the J gene TRBJ1-2; D is possibly TRBD1 (5 bases). CDR3 length: 16 residues. Germline loops: CDR1 LGHDT, CDR2 YNNKEL (reference sequence). The V end was cut by 4 bases, the J end by 5 bases, with 20 bases between. CDR3 bases: TGTGCCAGCAGCCCCAGGGCGGGGAGGGGTTTGTATGGCTACACCTTC. The encoded protein is CASSPRAGRGLYGYTF.

This clone was recorded only once. The chain is built from TRBV28 and TRBJ1-2; the match to TRBD1 covers 10 bases. The CDR3 is 12 residues long. The germline CDR1 and CDR2 sequences are MDHEN and SYDVKM. Trimming cost V 10 bases and J 8 bases; bases outside gene matches: 7. CDR3 sequence: CANRRTGGGYTF. The CDR3 DNA reads TGTGCCAACCGGAGGACAGGGGGAGGCTACACCTTC.

The chain links TRBV30 to TRBJ2-5, with D possibly TRBD2 on 5 matching bases. V dropped 2 bases and J dropped 9 bases, with 19 bases sitting between them. The germline V gene has CDR1 GTSNPN and CDR2 SVGIG (reference sequence). The CDR3 totals 14 residues. In DNA, the CDR3 is TGTGCCTGGAGTTCCCTAGCCCCATCGTCGGCCCAGTACTTC. This sequence encodes CAWSSLAPSSAQYF. The full variable domain, completed using reference TRBV30 and TRBJ2-5, is SQTIHQWPATLVQPVGSPLSLECTVEGTSNPNLYWYRQAAGRGLQLLFYSVGIGQISSEVPQNLSASRPQDRQFILSSKKLLLSDSGFYLCAWSSLAPSSAQYFGPGTRLLVL.

The V gene is TRBV9, the J gene TRBJ2-3; tentatively, D is TRBD1 (5 bases). The germline gives CDR1 SGDLS, CDR2 YYNGEE. This CDR3 comprises 15 residues. V lost 4 bases to trimming and J lost 6 bases, with 18 bases between them. The CDR3 here is CASSPSGHNFDTQYF. In DNA, the CDR3 is TGTGCCAGCAGCCCATCAGGACACAATTTTGATACGCAGTATTTT.

This chain links TRBV10-2 with TRBJ2-5; D is ambiguous. The CDR3 runs to 15 residues. Trimming took 4 bases from V and 2 from J, leaving 14 bases between them. Germline lookup yields CDR1 WSHSY and CDR2 SAAADI. In nucleotides, the CDR3 is TGCGCCAGCAGTGGCCAGGAACAAGTACAAGAGACCCAGTACTTC. Protein sequence: CASSGQEQVQETQYF.

This chain links TRBV9 with TRBJ2-7; 8 nucleotides line up with TRBD2. Germline V gene sequence: CDR1 SGDLS, CDR2 YYNGEE. The CDR3 is made up of 14 amino acids. V lost 3 bases, J lost 6 bases, and 8 bases stayed unmatched. The CDR3: CASSGPGTSSEQYF. In DNA form, the CDR3 reads TGTGCCAGCAGCGGTCCCGGGACTAGTAGCGAGCAGTACTTC.

The rearrangement joins TRBV18 to TRBJ1-1, with TRBD1 as a possible D gene (5 bases). Between the trimmed V and J ends, which lost 4 bases and 0 bases, there was a span of 24 bases. The CDR3 has 19 amino acids. Germline CDR1 and CDR2: KGHSH and LQKENI. Written as DNA, the CDR3 is TGTGCCAGCTCACGTCTCGAAGGGGTGCCGAGTACTATGAACACTGAAGCTTTCTTT. This translates into CASSRLEGVPSTMNTEAFF.

The chain carries TRBV5-1 and TRBJ2-1; 14 nucleotides match TRBD2. The germline gives CDR1 SGHRS, CDR2 YFSETQ. V lost 1 base and J lost 5; bases outside the gene matches: 2. This CDR3 is built from 16 residues. CDR3 sequence (DNA): TGCGCCAGCAGCTTGACGACTAGCGGGGGGGACAATGAGCAGTTCTTC. Amino acids: CASSLTTSGGDNEQFF. Filled out from reference TRBV5-1 and TRBJ2-1, the complete variable domain reads KAGVTQTPRYLIKTRGQQVTLSCSPISGHRSVSWYQQTPGQGLQFLFEYFSETQRNKGNFPGRFSGRQFSNSRSEMNVSTLELGDSALYLCASSLTTSGGDNEQFFGPGTRLTVL.

The chain employs TRBV4-1 and TRBJ2-5; D gene ambiguous. CDR1 MGHRA and CDR2 YSYEKL come from the germline V gene. This CDR3 spans 13 amino acids. V was shortened by 4 bases and J by 1 base, with 7 bases between the two germline ends. The DNA of the CDR3 is TGCGCCAGCAGCCTGGTGGCCCAAGAGACCCAGTACTTC. Amino acids: CASSLVAQETQYF.